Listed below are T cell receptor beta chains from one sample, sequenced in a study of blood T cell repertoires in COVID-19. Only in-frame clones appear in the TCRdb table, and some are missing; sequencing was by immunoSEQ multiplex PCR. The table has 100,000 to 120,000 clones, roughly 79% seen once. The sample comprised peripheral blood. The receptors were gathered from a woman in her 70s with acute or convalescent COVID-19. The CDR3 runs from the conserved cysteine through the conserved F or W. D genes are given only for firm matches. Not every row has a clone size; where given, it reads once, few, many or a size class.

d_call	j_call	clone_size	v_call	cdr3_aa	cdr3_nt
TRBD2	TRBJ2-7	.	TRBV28	CASSLPGLAGVEQYF	TGTGCCAGCAGTTTACCGGGACTAGCGGGAGTGGAGCAGTACTTC
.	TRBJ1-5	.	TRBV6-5	CASSLDSYSNQPQHF	TGTGCCAGCAGTTTAGACAGTTATAGCAATCAGCCCCAGCATTTT
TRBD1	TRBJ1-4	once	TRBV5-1	CASSLDRGGRANEKLFF	TGCGCCAGCAGCTTGGACAGGGGCGGTAGGGCTAATGAAAAACTGTTTTTT
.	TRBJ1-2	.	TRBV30	CAWTGLANYGYTF	TGTGCCTGGACAGGTTTAGCTAACTATGGCTACACCTTC
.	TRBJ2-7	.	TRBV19	CASSIDLGGYEQYF	TGTGCCAGTAGTATAGATCTCGGGGGCTACGAGCAGTACTTC
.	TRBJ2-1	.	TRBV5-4	CASSLPGSGDNEQFF	TGTGCCAGCAGTCTGCCGGGATCTGGGGACAATGAGCAGTTCTTC
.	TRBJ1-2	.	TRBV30	CAWGTNAGYTF	TGTGCCTGGGGGACAAATGCGGGCTACACCTTC
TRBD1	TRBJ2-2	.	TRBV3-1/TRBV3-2	CASSHLDRGRSGELFF	TGTGCCAGCAGCCATCTGGACAGGGGGCGGTCCGGGGAGCTGTTTTTT
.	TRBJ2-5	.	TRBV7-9	CASSLAVPTRETQYF	TGTGCCAGCAGCTTAGCGGTCCCCACGCGGGAGACCCAGTACTTC
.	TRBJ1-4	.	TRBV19	CASSIGRTGNEKLFF	TGTGCCAGTAGTATAGGGCGGACGGGAAATGAAAAACTGTTTTTT
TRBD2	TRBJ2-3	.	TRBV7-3	CASSTGLAGASDTQYF	TGTGCCAGCAGCACCGGACTAGCGGGAGCATCAGATACGCAGTATTTT
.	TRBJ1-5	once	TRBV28	CASRFGGTNQPQHF	TGTGCCAGCAGGTTCGGAGGGACCAATCAGCCCCAGCATTTT
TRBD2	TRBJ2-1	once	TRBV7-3	CASSPSGLAGIGEQFF	TGTGCCAGCAGCCCTTCTGGACTAGCGGGAATCGGTGAGCAGTTCTTC
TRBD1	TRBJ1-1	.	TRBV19	CASSLTLTGGEAEAFF	TGTGCCAGTAGTCTCACCCTGACAGGGGGCGAAGCTGAAGCTTTCTTT
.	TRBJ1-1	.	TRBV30	CACARVNEAFF	TGTGCCTGCGCCAGGGTTAATGAAGCTTTCTTT
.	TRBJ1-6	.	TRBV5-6	CASSLAGGHNSPLHF	TGTGCCAGCAGCTTGGCGGGGGGCCATAATTCACCCCTCCACTTT
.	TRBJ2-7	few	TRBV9	CASSVGPSEGEQYF	TGTGCCAGCAGCGTAGGACCCTCGGAGGGGGAGCAGTACTTC
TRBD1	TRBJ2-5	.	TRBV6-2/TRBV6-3	CASSYNDRVALETQYF	TGTGCCAGCAGTTACAACGACAGGGTGGCGTTGGAGACCCAGTACTTC
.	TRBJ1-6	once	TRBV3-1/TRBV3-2	CASSAGRHNSPLHF	TGTGCCAGCAGCGCGGGACGGCATAATTCACCCCTCCACTTT
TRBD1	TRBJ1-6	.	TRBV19	CASSTPTGRNSPLHF	TGTGCCAGTAGTACCCCGACAGGGAGGAATTCACCCCTCCACTTT